This TCR beta chain was recorded in a study of T-cell reconstitution after alpha-beta-depleted transplantation in children. This clonotype has only a few counts. Preparation of the TCRbeta library used unique molecular identifiers. TCRdb re-called the PCR reads through MiXCR, storing one row per CDR3 protein. The sample consists of more than 400,000 distinct CDR3 sequences, 43% of them appearing once. Germline V gene lookup returns CDR1 DFQATT and CDR2 SNEGSKA (reference sequence). This CDR3 is 11 amino acids long. This receptor was identified in a girl aged 2-15 years with aplastic anemia, due to receive a stem cell transplant. Source: PBMCs, taken before TCRalphabeta/CD19-depleted stem cell transplant. The chain couples TRBV20-1 to TRBJ1-2; D gene uncertain. CDR3 DNA sequence: TGCAGGGGAGGAGAGAACTATGGCTACACCTTC. This codes for CRGGENYGYTF.